Below are 32 T cell receptor beta chains sequenced from a single sample in a study of blood T cell repertoires in COVID-19. Assay: immunoSEQ multiplex PCR; the TCRdb copy retains only in-frame clones and omits some. This table holds some 230,000 clones, 80% to 85% found once. Sequencing was done on a sample of peripheral blood. The receptors originated from an older woman with acute or convalescent COVID-19.

This clone was observed a single time. This chain connects TRBV9 to TRBJ1-2; TRBD1 agrees at 10 bases. J was trimmed by 7 bases and V by 0 bases; bases with no gene match: 0. Per germline, CDR1 SGDLS and CDR2 YYNGEE. This CDR3 is built from 13 residues. CDR3 residues: CASSVGTGGGYTF. The CDR3, as DNA: TGTGCCAGCAGCGTAGGGACAGGGGGTGGCTACACCTTC.

The CDR3 DNA follows: TGTGCCAGCGGCCGGGGTTCTGCAACTAATGAAAAACTGTTTTTT. Translation gives CASGRGSATNEKLFF. The J gene is TRBJ1-4, the V gene TRBV7-9; unclear D gene. Trimming shortened V by 8 bases and J by 0 bases, and 13 bases separated the two germline ends. CDR3 length equals 15 residues. Germline assignment: CDR1 SEHNR and CDR2 FQNEAQ (reference sequence).

The chain joins TRBV19 to TRBJ1-6, with D possibly matching TRBD1 (6 bases). V was trimmed by 7 bases and J by 10 bases, leaving 14 bases between them. CDR1 is LNHDA and CDR2 is SQIVND in the germline V gene (reference sequence). This CDR3 contains 13 residues. Here the CDR3 reads CASTGQGHSPLHF. The CDR3, as DNA: TGTGCCAGTACGGGGCAGGGGCACTCACCCCTCCACTTT. Supplemented by reference TRBV19 and TRBJ1-6, the full variable domain reads DGGITQSPKYLFRKEGQNVTLSCEQNLNHDAMYWYRQDPGQGLRLIYYSQIVNDFQKGDIAEGYSVSREKKESFPLTVTSAQKNPTAFYLCASTGQGHSPLHFGNGTRLTVT.

The chain links TRBV6-5 to TRBJ1-1, with D uncertain. This CDR3 contains 13 residues. Trimming removed 5 bases from V and 0 bases from J, with 7 bases in between. CDR1 and CDR2 from the germline V gene are MNHEY and SVGAGI. CDR3 amino acids: CASSLVVNTEAFF. The CDR3 DNA sequence: TGTGCCAGCAGTCTGGTAGTGAACACTGAAGCTTTCTTT.

The chain couples TRBV1 to TRBJ2-6; the table's D call TRBD2 went unverified against the DNA. TRBV1 is marked as a pseudogene. This CDR3 contains 15 residues. The CDR3 is CTSSQVRWGANVLTF. CDR3 in DNA: TGCACCAGCAGCCAAGTGCGGTGGGGGGCCAACGTCCTGACTTTC.

The chain uses TRBV25-1 and TRBJ1-4; D is possibly TRBD1 (5 bases). Germline lookup yields CDR1 MGHDK and CDR2 SYGVNS. Between the trimmed V and J ends, which lost 5 bases and 0 bases, there was a span of 16 bases. The CDR3 spans 17 residues. CDR3 sequence (DNA): TGTGCCAGCAGTAGAATAGCAGGGCAGCCAACTAATGAAAAACTGTTTTTT. Amino acid sequence: CASSRIAGQPTNEKLFF. Supplemented by reference TRBV25-1 and TRBJ1-4, the full variable domain reads EADIYQTPRYLVIGTGKKITLECSQTMGHDKMYWYQQDPGMELHLIHYSYGVNSTEKGDLSSESTVSRIRTEHFPLTLESARPSHTSQYLCASSRIAGQPTNEKLFFGSGTQLSVL.

The chain is built from TRBV3-1 (or the pseudogene TRBV3-2) and TRBJ2-5; D possibly corresponds to TRBD2 (6 bases). CDR1 is LGHDT, CDR2 YNNKEL, per germline (reference sequence). V lost 1 base and J lost 11, with 14 bases in between. This CDR3 is built from 13 residues. The CDR3: CASSQGGGTLQYF. The CDR3 coding sequence is TGTGCCAGCAGCCAAGGTGGGGGGACTCTTCAGTACTTC.

This rearrangement joins TRBV18 to TRBJ1-6, with TRBD1 matching over 7 bases. Germline lookup yields CDR1 KGHSH and CDR2 LQKENI. J was trimmed by 6 bases and V by 6 bases; bases with no gene match: 8. This CDR3 has 15 residues. The CDR3 sequence: CASSPEGAGNSPLHF. The CDR3 nucleotides read TGTGCCAGCTCCCCAGAGGGGGCGGGTAATTCACCCCTCCACTTT.

The chain joins TRBV27 to TRBJ1-2; D is perhaps TRBD1 (6 bases). Trimming pared 0 bases from V and 1 base from J, leaving 15 bases between. This CDR3 has 17 amino acids. From germline, CDR1 is MNHEY and CDR2 SMNVEV (reference sequence). The DNA for the CDR3 is TGTGCCAGCAGTTTATCCGGCAGGGGACGCTTTAACTATGGCTACACCTTC. It specifies CASSLSGRGRFNYGYTF.

The rearrangement uses TRBV4-1 and TRBJ1-5; weak D call: TRBD1 (5 bases). The V end was cut by 4 bases, the J end by 6 bases, with 19 bases between. The CDR3 spans 16 residues. The germline gives CDR1 MGHRA, CDR2 YSYEKL. DNA of the CDR3: TGCGCCAGCAGCCGAGTATCCGTGGGGCTGGGTCAGCCCCAGCATTTT. It translates to CASSRVSVGLGQPQHF.

The chain employs TRBV10-3 and TRBJ2-3; 10 nucleotides line up with TRBD1. This CDR3 has 15 residues. The germline gives CDR1 ENHRY, CDR2 SYGVKD. V dropped 6 bases and J dropped 2; count of bases not matched to a gene: 5. The CDR3 bases are TGTGCCATCAGAGCCGGGACAGGGGTCACAGATACGCAGTATTTT. Amino acid sequence: CAIRAGTGVTDTQYF.

The chain combines TRBV7-6 with TRBJ1-4; maybe TRBD1 (6 bases). V shed 5 bases and J shed 8 bases, with 21 bases lying between them. Germline V gives CDR1 SGHVS, CDR2 FNYEAQ. The CDR3 contains 16 residues. CDR3 sequence reads: CASSPNLGSQGEKLFF. CDR3 DNA: TGTGCCAGCAGCCCTAATTTGGGGAGCCAGGGGGAAAAACTGTTTTTT. The full variable domain, its missing parts supplied by reference TRBV7-6 and TRBJ1-4, is GAGVSQSPRYKVTKRGQDVALRCDPISGHVSLYWYRQALGQGPEFLTYFNYEAQQDKSGLPNDRFSAERPEGSISTLTIQRTEQRDSAMYRCASSPNLGSQGEKLFFGSGTQLSVL.

Only one count was recorded for this clone. V gene TRBV6-6 combines with J gene TRBJ1-1, with 7 bases aligning to TRBD1. The CDR3 is 13 amino acids. Trimming took 6 bases from V and 6 from J; bases not matched to a gene: 7. Germline V lookup: CDR1 MNHNY, CDR2 SVGAGI (reference sequence). CDR3 sequence: CASSLGTVPEAFF. CDR3 in DNA: TGTGCCAGCAGCCTCGGGACAGTTCCTGAAGCTTTCTTT.

This chain connects TRBV5-1 to TRBJ1-3, with D possibly being TRBD1 (6 bases). The germline V gene encodes CDR1 SGHRS and CDR2 YFSETQ. Trimming stripped 4 bases from V and 2 bases from J, with 13 bases between. The CDR3 covers 15 residues. The CDR3 DNA is TGCGCCAGCAGCGATCGGACAGTCCCTGGAAACACCATATATTTT. Its protein is CASSDRTVPGNTIYF.

The rearrangement links TRBV9 to TRBJ1-1; D unresolved. CDR1 and CDR2 (germline): SGDLS, YYNGEE. V lost 0 bases, J lost 1 base, and 10 bases lay in between. This CDR3 region has 15 residues. In DNA, the CDR3 is TGTGCCAGCAGCGTAGTTGGAGGCGCGAACACTGAAGCTTTCTTT. Translation gives CASSVVGGANTEAFF.

The rearrangement uses TRBV5-1 and TRBJ1-3, with 9 bases fitting TRBD1. The CDR3 totals 15 residues. Trimming cost V 0 bases and J 4 bases; bases outside gene matches: 2. CDR1 and CDR2 (germline): SGHRS, YFSETQ. CDR3 in amino acids: CASSLDRGLGNTIYF. CDR3 sequence (DNA): TGCGCCAGCAGCTTGGACAGGGGGCTGGGAAACACCATATATTTT.

This clone was detected only once. The rearrangement joins TRBV7-8 to TRBJ2-5; 10 nucleotides match TRBD2. Germline trimming cut 2 bases from V and 0 bases from J; bases unmatched to any gene: 6. This CDR3 region has 17 residues. Germline V gives CDR1 SGHVS, CDR2 FQNEAQ. The CDR3 DNA is TGTGCCAGCAGCTTATTCCCTAGCGGGGGAAACCAAGAGACCCAGTACTTC. It specifies CASSLFPSGGNQETQYF. The complete variable domain, with remaining parts taken from reference TRBV7-8 and TRBJ2-5, reads GAGVSQSPRYKVAKRGQDVALRCDPISGHVSLFWYQQALGQGPEFLTYFQNEAQLDKSGLPSDRFFAERPEGSVSTLKIQRTQQEDSAVYLCASSLFPSGGNQETQYFGPGTRLLVL.

The chain combines TRBV5-1 with TRBJ2-3, with D uncertain. With 3 bases removed from V and 0 bases from J, the gap between germline ends came to 5 bases. This CDR3 is 13 amino acids long. CDR1 and CDR2 from the germline V gene are SGHRS and YFSETQ. The CDR3 DNA reads TGCGCCAGCAGCTATGGCAGCACAGATACGCAGTATTTT. Its translation: CASSYGSTDTQYF.

The chain couples TRBV7-9 to TRBJ1-2; 12 bases align to TRBD1. The CDR3 contains 17 residues. The trim removed 0 bases at V and 3 bases at J, leaving 5 bases unmatched. Germline values: CDR1 SEHNR, CDR2 FQNEAQ (reference sequence). The CDR3 region is CASSLAGQGAQYYGYTF. The CDR3 region has the DNA TGTGCCAGCAGCTTAGCGGGACAGGGGGCGCAATACTATGGCTACACCTTC.

The chain uses TRBV9 and TRBJ1-1, with a tentative D call TRBD1 (5 bases). Trimming removed 3 bases from V and 6 bases from J, with 15 bases in between. Germline values: CDR1 SGDLS, CDR2 YYNGEE. The CDR3 runs 14 residues. CDR3 in DNA: TGTGCCAGCAGCGCGGGCCCCGGGGGGGCTGAAGCTTTCTTT. As protein: CASSAGPGGAEAFF.

The rearrangement joins TRBV5-1 to TRBJ1-2; 7 bases are a match to TRBD1. Germline V gene data show CDR1 as SGHRS and CDR2 as YFSETQ. The J segment lost 7 bases and the V segment lost 4 bases, leaving 7 bases of the junction unmatched. The CDR3 loop spans 13 amino acids. CDR3 coding DNA: TGCGCCAGCAGCCTCACGACAGGGTCTGGCTACACCTTC. This gives the protein CASSLTTGSGYTF.

The chain is built from TRBV7-9 and TRBJ2-5; D gene ambiguous. The CDR3 runs 15 residues. Germline CDR1 SEHNR, CDR2 FQNEAQ (reference sequence). Trimming took off 0 bases at V and 1 base at J, with 9 bases between the two ends. CDR3 protein: CASSLARQLQETQYF. For the CDR3, the DNA is TGTGCCAGCAGCTTAGCCCGTCAACTCCAAGAGACCCAGTACTTC.

The gene calls are TRBV7-2 and TRBJ1-2, with TRBD1 as a possible D gene (6 bases). This CDR3 has 13 amino acids. Germline V gives CDR1 SGHTA, CDR2 FQGNSA. The germline V and J ends were trimmed by 1 base and 8 bases, with 11 bases remaining between them. The CDR3 DNA follows: TGTGCCAGCAGCTTAGTGGGGGCGCGGGGCTACACCTTC. Its protein is CASSLVGARGYTF.

This clone was detected a few times. The rearrangement uses TRBV3-1 (or the pseudogene TRBV3-2) and TRBJ1-2; TRBD1 is a possible D gene (5 bases). CDR1 and CDR2 (germline): LGHDT, YNNKEL (reference sequence). The V end was cut by 3 bases, the J end by 1 base, with 18 bases between. The CDR3 loop spans 17 amino acids. CDR3 region: CASSHETDTYFNYGYTF. The CDR3 DNA follows: TGTGCCAGCAGCCACGAAACGGACACCTACTTTAACTATGGCTACACCTTC.

This chain joins TRBV5-1 and TRBJ1-6; D is unresolved. The CDR3 is 16 amino acids. Germline CDR1 is SGHRS and CDR2 is YFSETQ. The germline V and J ends were trimmed by 0 bases and 0 bases, with 7 bases remaining between them. CDR3 residues: CASSLGGSSYNSPLHF. As DNA, the CDR3 is TGCGCCAGCAGCTTGGGAGGGAGCTCCTATAATTCACCCCTCCACTTT.

The V call is TRBV5-5, the J call TRBJ2-5, with 7 bases identical to TRBD2. CDR1 is SGHKS, CDR2 YYEKEE, per germline (reference sequence). The V gene end was trimmed by 1 base and the J gene end by 2 bases; junction bases not matched to a gene: 2. This CDR3 contains 14 residues. In DNA form, the CDR3 reads TGTGCCAGCAGCTTGTGGGGGGGACAAGAGACCCAGTACTTC. It codes for CASSLWGGQETQYF.

V is TRBV11-2 and J is TRBJ2-1; TRBD2 matches 14 bases. The germline V gene encodes CDR1 SGHAT and CDR2 FQNNGV. V trimming: 5 bases; J trimming: 9 bases; junction bases outside the gene matches: 6. This CDR3 region has 15 residues. DNA of the CDR3: TGTGCCAGCAGCAAGACTAGCGGGGGGGCCGGTGAGCAGTTCTTC. It encodes CASSKTSGGAGEQFF.

The chain combines TRBV2 with TRBJ1-4; D is perhaps TRBD1 (6 bases). This CDR3 is 14 amino acids long. The V gene's germline CDR1 is SNHLY and CDR2 FYNNEI. V was shortened by 8 bases and J by 1 base, with 11 bases between the two germline ends. The DNA for the CDR3 is TGTGCCAGCCGACAGGATCGAACTAATGAAAAACTGTTTTTT. Protein product: CASRQDRTNEKLFF.

The rearrangement links TRBV6-5 to TRBJ1-5; TRBD1 agrees at 9 bases. Unmatched junction bases numbered 2, after V lost 0 bases and J lost 5 bases. Germline values: CDR1 MNHEY, CDR2 SVGAGI. There are 15 residues in the CDR3. CDR3 nucleotides: TGTGCCAGCAGTTACTCTGGGACAGGGCATCAGCCCCAGCATTTT. The encoded protein is CASSYSGTGHQPQHF.

Only a few counts were recorded for this clone. The chain recombines TRBV12-3 or TRBV12-4 with TRBJ1-6; D unresolved. The CDR3 is 12 residues long. The ends were cut back, 3 bases at V and 9 bases at J, with 6 bases in the middle. The CDR3 loop is CASSFRGSPLHF. The CDR3 nucleotides read TGTGCCAGCAGTTTTCGGGGTTCACCCCTCCACTTT.

Only one count was recorded for this clone. This sequence joins TRBV18 and TRBJ1-1; TRBD1 might be the D (6 bases). V gave up 5 bases and J gave up 1 base, with 8 bases separating them. Germline loops: CDR1 KGHSH, CDR2 LQKENI. This CDR3 region has 13 residues. In DNA, the CDR3 is TGTGCCAGCTCAACGACAGGGAACACTGAAGCTTTCTTT. It translates to CASSTTGNTEAFF. Drawing the rest from reference TRBV18 and TRBJ1-1, the complete variable domain is NAGVMQNPRHLVRRRGQEARLRCSPMKGHSHVYWYRQLPEEGLKFMVYLQKENIIDESGMPKERFSAEFPKEGPSILRIQQVVRGDSAAYFCASSTTGNTEAFFGQGTRLTVV.

CDR3 coding DNA: TGTGCCAGCAGCCTGACAGGCGGCGCGACAGATACGCAGTATTTT. Its translation is CASSLTGGATDTQYF. The chain joins TRBV13 to TRBJ2-3, with D possibly being TRBD1 (6 bases). The ends were cut back, 5 bases at V and 3 bases at J, with 15 bases in the middle. Looked up from germline, CDR1 is PRHDT and CDR2 is FYEKMQ (reference sequence). This CDR3 has 15 residues.